These T cell receptor beta chains were read from a single sample in a study of blood T cell repertoires in COVID-19. The protocol was immunoSEQ multiplex PCR, while the TCRdb copy is restricted to in-frame clones and leaves out a portion. The table includes some 140,000 clones, 70% to 90% detected once. The sample comprised peripheral blood. These receptors came from a man aged 55 to 70 with COVID-19, enrolled during active disease. CDR3s include the opening cysteine and the closing phenylalanine or tryptophan. The order of the fields is D gene, V gene, clone size, J gene, CDR3 DNA, CDR3 protein. The D gene is left open where the match is weak. The size of a clone is reported for some rows only, either as once, few or many, or as a class for expanded clones.

>-|TRBV6-5|-|TRBJ2-7
TGTGCCAGCAGTCCTAACAGTGGGGGCCACGAGCAGTACTTC
CASSPNSGGHEQYF
>-|TRBV6-5|-|TRBJ2-2
TGTGCCAGCAGGACCCAGGCTGTGAACACCGGGGAGCTGTTTTTT
CASRTQAVNTGELFF
>TRBD2|TRBV24-1|-|TRBJ2-1
TGTGCCACCAGTGATTTACTAGCGGGGGGGCTCAATGAGCAGTTCTTC
CATSDLLAGGLNEQFF
>-|TRBV28|-|TRBJ1-6
TGTGCCAGTAGATGGGACATGGGGAATTCACCCCTCCACTTT
CASRWDMGNSPLHF
>TRBD2|TRBV2|-|TRBJ2-1
TGTGCCAGCAGCTTACAACTAGCGGGGGGGCGGAATGAGCAGTTCTTC
CASSLQLAGGRNEQFF
>-|TRBV5-1|-|TRBJ2-7
TGCGCCAGCAGCTTTGGGCGAGTTAGCTCCTACGAGCAGTACTTC
CASSFGRVSSYEQYF
>TRBD1|TRBV6-5|-|TRBJ1-2
TGTGCCAGCAGTTCCCGGGACAGGGATACTAACTATGGCTACACCTTC
CASSSRDRDTNYGYTF
>-|TRBV6-5|-|TRBJ1-2
TGTGCCAGCAGTTTGAAGGGGCTTGGCTACACCTTC
CASSLKGLGYTF
>-|TRBV9|few|TRBJ2-7
TGTGCCAGCAGCGTAGTGCTCGCGGGCGAGCAGTACTTC
CASSVVLAGEQYF
>TRBD1|TRBV28|-|TRBJ1-2
TGTGCCAGCAGTTGGGACAGGGGGCGTTTTGGCTACACCTTC
CASSWDRGRFGYTF
>-|TRBV30|-|TRBJ2-1
TGTGCCTGGAGCGGTCAATTTAGCGTTGCATACAATGAGCAGTTCTTC
CAWSGQFSVAYNEQFF
>TRBD1|TRBV27|-|TRBJ1-6
TGTGCCAGCAGTTTCCAGGGGTCCCCCGGCAGGGGGCTTTATTCACCCCTCCACTTT
CASSFQGSPGRGLYSPLHF
>-|TRBV9|-|TRBJ2-5
TGTGCCAGCAGCGTAGAGGCACTCTTCGGGGAGACCCAGTACTTC
CASSVEALFGETQYF
>TRBD1|TRBV24-1|-|TRBJ2-2
TGTGCCACCAGTGATCCCGGGACAGGGGCCACCGGGGAGCTGTTTTTT
CATSDPGTGATGELFF
>-|TRBV12-3/TRBV12-4|few|TRBJ1-2
TGTGCCAGCACCACCGTCCAGGGTAGTGGCTACACCTTC
CASTTVQGSGYTF
>TRBD1|TRBV15|-|TRBJ1-5
TGTGCCACCAGCAGAGATACGACAGGGTTGGGCCAGCCCCAGCATTTT
CATSRDTTGLGQPQHF
>-|TRBV10-2|once|TRBJ2-1
TGCGCCAGCACCCTGACTCACTACAATGAGCAGTTCTTC
CASTLTHYNEQFF
>-|TRBV7-2|-|TRBJ1-2
TGTGCCAGCAGCGCCAGGGGTCAGGCGCCCGGGGGCTACACCTTC
CASSARGQAPGGYTF
>-|TRBV30|-|TRBJ1-1
TGTGCCTGGAGTGAACACGAGAACACTGAAGCTTTCTTT
CAWSEHENTEAFF
>-|TRBV5-3|-|TRBJ1-4
TGTGCCAGAAGCTTACACGCAACTAATGAAAAACTGTTTTTT
CARSLHATNEKLFF
>-|TRBV18|-|TRBJ2-1
TGTGCCAGCTCACCACCACAACGGGTAGACAATGAGCAGTTCTTC
CASSPPQRVDNEQFF
>-|TRBV6-2/TRBV6-3|-|TRBJ2-2
TGTGCCAGCAGTTCACAGGGGGGGCTCACCGGGGAGCTGTTTTTT
CASSSQGGLTGELFF
>TRBD1|TRBV28|-|TRBJ1-5
TGTGCCAGCAGTGCTAACAGGGGTCAGCCCCAGCATTTT
CASSANRGQPQHF
>TRBD1|TRBV19|-|TRBJ2-2
TGTGCCAGTGGAAAAACAGGGGGGATCACCGGGGAGCTGTTTTTT
CASGKTGGITGELFF
>-|TRBV27|-|TRBJ2-1
TGTGCCAGCACCGAGACAGCAGGCGGTGAGCAGTTCTTC
CASTETAGGEQFF
>-|TRBV5-5|-|TRBJ1-1
TGTGCCAGCAGCTTGGCGGGGGGACCGGTCACTGAAGCTTTCTTT
CASSLAGGPVTEAFF
>-|TRBV2|-|TRBJ2-7
TGTGCCAGCAGTGAAGGTGTTCAGGGAGGCTACGAGCAGTACTTC
CASSEGVQGGYEQYF
>-|TRBV7-8|-|TRBJ1-2
TGTGCCAGCAGCCCTGCGAGCGGCTATGGCTACACCTTC
CASSPASGYGYTF
>TRBD1|TRBV27|-|TRBJ2-7
TGTGCCAGCAGTCGACTCCCGGGACAGGCAGTCTACGAGCAGTACTTC
CASSRLPGQAVYEQYF
>TRBD1|TRBV19|-|TRBJ1-5
TGTGCCAGTACCCCAGGGGGGACAAATCAGCCCCAGCATTTT
CASTPGGTNQPQHF
>TRBD1|TRBV3-1/TRBV3-2|once|TRBJ1-3
TGTGCCAGCACGGAAAGGGGGCGCGGAAACACCATATATTTT
CASTERGRGNTIYF
>-|TRBV2|-|TRBJ2-1
TGTGCCAGCAGTATCAGGGATTCCTACAATGAGCAGTTCTTC
CASSIRDSYNEQFF
>TRBD2|TRBV6-4|-|TRBJ2-1
TGTGCCAGCAGTGACTTAGGCGGGGGGCGTCTCAATGAGCAGTTCTTC
CASSDLGGGRLNEQFF
>-|TRBV27|-|TRBJ1-2
TGTGCCAGCAGTTTTTCGGGGGATGGCTACACCTTC
CASSFSGDGYTF
>-|TRBV5-5|-|TRBJ1-5
TGTGCCAGCAGCTTGGAGGGAGGGAGGCAGCCCCAGCATTTT
CASSLEGGRQPQHF
>TRBD1|TRBV6-5|-|TRBJ2-7
TGTGCCAGCAGGACGACAGGGGACGAGCAGTACTTC
CASRTTGDEQYF
>TRBD1|TRBV19|-|TRBJ1-1
TGTGCCAGTAGTGGCACCCGGGCAGGGGGCGGGCGGCGGGCTGAAGCTTTCTTT
CASSGTRAGGGRRAEAFF
>TRBD1|TRBV7-2|-|TRBJ1-1
TGTGCCAGCAGCTTTAGGGGGCGCGGCACTGAAGCTTTCTTT
CASSFRGRGTEAFF
>TRBD1|TRBV10-3|-|TRBJ2-2
TGTGCCATCAGTGAGCTAGACAGGGGAAAGTCCGGGGAGCTGTTTTTT
CAISELDRGKSGELFF
>TRBD2|TRBV6-2/TRBV6-3|-|TRBJ2-1
TGTGCCAGCAGTCCGAGACTAGCGGGGCTCAATGAGCAGTTCTTC
CASSPRLAGLNEQFF
>TRBD1|TRBV6-5|-|TRBJ1-1
TGTGCCAGCAGTTACGGACAGGGGGGCACTGAAGCTTTCTTT
CASSYGQGGTEAFF
>TRBD1|TRBV9|-|TRBJ1-3
TGTGCCAGCAGCGTAACAGGGGTCTCTGGAAACACCATATATTTT
CASSVTGVSGNTIYF
>TRBD1|TRBV19|-|TRBJ1-2
TGTGCCAGTAGCCCGACAGGGTCTAACTATGGCTACACCTTC
CASSPTGSNYGYTF
>TRBD1|TRBV6-2/TRBV6-3|-|TRBJ1-1
TGTGCCACCACCCCGGGACAGTGGGCCACTGAAGCTTTCTTT
CATTPGQWATEAFF
>-|TRBV11-2|-|TRBJ2-3
TGTGCCAGCAGCTTAGGCAGGGGTAGAGGGACACACACAGATACGCAGTATTTT
CASSLGRGRGTHTDTQYF
>TRBD1|TRBV7-9|-|TRBJ1-2
TGTGCCAGCAGCTCTTGGACAGGGGGTCCCTATGGCTACACCTTC
CASSSWTGGPYGYTF
>-|TRBV3-1/TRBV3-2|-|TRBJ1-4
TGTGCCAGCAGCCAAGACGGGGGGCGGATCGAAAAACTGTTTTTT
CASSQDGGRIEKLFF
>TRBD1|TRBV29-1|-|TRBJ1-1
TGCAGCGGGGACAGGGTGAACACTGAAGCTTTCTTT
CSGDRVNTEAFF
>TRBD2|TRBV6-4|-|TRBJ2-1
TGTGCCAGCAGTGATGGACTAGCGGCCCACAATGAGCAGTTCTTC
CASSDGLAAHNEQFF
>TRBD1|TRBV18|-|TRBJ2-7
TGTGCCAGCTCACTGAGGACAGGGGCCACCTACGAGCAGTACTTC
CASSLRTGATYEQYF
>-|TRBV13|-|TRBJ1-4
TGTGCCAGCAGCATTAAGACAGTGATTAATGAAAAACTGTTTTTT
CASSIKTVINEKLFF
>TRBD1|TRBV30|-|TRBJ2-1
TGTGCCGAAGGACAGGGATTCAGCTCCTACAATGAGCAGTTCTTC
CAEGQGFSSYNEQFF
>-|TRBV11-3|-|TRBJ2-2
TGTGCCAGCAGCCCGACTAGCACCGGGGAGCTGTTTTTT
CASSPTSTGELFF
>-|TRBV28|-|TRBJ1-4
TGTGCCAGCAGTTCACCCGGGAGGGGGGGTCGGGAAGGTGAAAAACTGTTTTTT
CASSSPGRGGREGEKLFF